A selection of T cell receptor beta chains follows, all from one sample in a study of CD8 T cells in ankylosing spondylitis. TCRdb processed the 5' RACE reads anew with MiXCR; each CDR3 protein has one entry. Altogether roughly 97,000 distinct CDR3 sequences are present, 7.5% to 9% being singletons, with the ten largest covering nearly 10%. Specimen: blood, either unsorted or a sorted T cell fraction (not recorded which). Source of these receptors: a male donor with ankylosing spondylitis or in good health (not recorded which). Both conserved end residues are part of each CDR3. Fields, in order: J gene, V gene, clone size, D gene, CDR3 protein, CDR3 DNA. D genes are given only for firm matches. Clone size is not always given. Where it is, it says once, few, many or a class for expanded clones.

j_call: TRBJ1-1
v_call: TRBV20-1
clone_size: many
d_call: -
cdr3_aa: CSAGALGGANTEAFF
cdr3_nt: TGCAGTGCTGGGGCCTTAGGTGGGGCGAACACTGAAGCTTTCTTT

j_call: TRBJ1-1
v_call: TRBV12-3/TRBV12-4
clone_size: many
d_call: -
cdr3_aa: CASSFGTTEAFF
cdr3_nt: TGTGCCAGCAGTTTTGGAACCACTGAAGCTTTCTTT

j_call: TRBJ2-2
v_call: TRBV4-3
clone_size: many
d_call: -
cdr3_aa: CASSQDPRGGELFF
cdr3_nt: TGCGCCAGCAGCCAAGACCCTAGAGGCGGGGAGCTGTTTTTT

j_call: TRBJ1-5
v_call: TRBV20-1
clone_size: many
d_call: -
cdr3_aa: CSATRGRYSDQPQHF
cdr3_nt: TGCAGTGCTACGAGGGGGAGATATTCCGATCAGCCCCAGCATTTT

j_call: TRBJ1-2
v_call: TRBV9
clone_size: many
d_call: TRBD1
cdr3_aa: CASSVAGQGNYGYTF
cdr3_nt: TGTGCCAGCAGCGTAGCGGGACAGGGTAACTATGGCTACACCTTC

j_call: TRBJ2-3
v_call: TRBV5-4
clone_size: -
d_call: TRBD2
cdr3_aa: CASRPFPSIAGGTDTQYF
cdr3_nt: TGTGCCAGCAGACCCTTTCCCTCTATAGCGGGGGGCACAGATACGCAGTATTTT

j_call: TRBJ2-5
v_call: TRBV6-5
clone_size: many
d_call: TRBD2
cdr3_aa: CASSYKWSGVPKPQYF
cdr3_nt: TGTGCCAGCAGTTACAAGTGGAGCGGGGTACCCAAGCCCCAGTACTTC

j_call: TRBJ1-3
v_call: TRBV20-1
clone_size: few
d_call: -
cdr3_aa: CSASKPAGNTIYF
cdr3_nt: TGCAGTGCTAGTAAGCCCGCTGGAAACACCATATATTTT

j_call: TRBJ2-1
v_call: TRBV2
clone_size: -
d_call: TRBD2
cdr3_aa: CASSEREGLNEQFF
cdr3_nt: TGTGCCAGCAGCGAGCGGGAGGGCCTTAATGAGCAGTTCTTC

j_call: TRBJ2-5
v_call: TRBV12-3/TRBV12-4
clone_size: many
d_call: -
cdr3_aa: CASGAAGETQYF
cdr3_nt: TGTGCCAGCGGCGCGGCGGGAGAGACCCAGTACTTC

j_call: TRBJ2-1
v_call: TRBV12-3/TRBV12-4
clone_size: many
d_call: -
cdr3_aa: CASKPGRRFSYNEQFF
cdr3_nt: TGTGCCAGCAAACCAGGCCGACGTTTCTCCTACAATGAGCAGTTCTTC

j_call: TRBJ1-1
v_call: TRBV12-3/TRBV12-4
clone_size: many
d_call: -
cdr3_aa: CASSFARSGTEAFF
cdr3_nt: TGTGCCAGCAGTTTTGCGCGATCCGGCACTGAAGCTTTCTTT

j_call: TRBJ2-5
v_call: TRBV3-1
clone_size: -
d_call: -
cdr3_aa: CASSQDRETQYF
cdr3_nt: TGTGCCAGCAGCCAAGATCGGGAGACCCAGTACTTC

j_call: TRBJ2-5
v_call: TRBV12-3/TRBV12-4
clone_size: many
d_call: -
cdr3_aa: CASSRAAAGVWETQYF
cdr3_nt: TGTGCCAGCAGCCGCGCCGCGGCGGGCGTCTGGGAGACCCAGTACTTC

j_call: TRBJ2-1
v_call: TRBV7-2
clone_size: many
d_call: -
cdr3_aa: CASSLDGSYNEQFF
cdr3_nt: TGTGCCAGCAGCTTAGATGGGAGCTACAATGAGCAGTTCTTC

j_call: TRBJ2-1
v_call: TRBV7-9
clone_size: -
d_call: TRBD2
cdr3_aa: CASSPSGRDGEQFF
cdr3_nt: TGTGCCAGCAGTCCTAGCGGGAGGGACGGTGAGCAGTTCTTC

j_call: TRBJ2-3
v_call: TRBV10-3
clone_size: many
d_call: TRBD1
cdr3_aa: CAIRRQGESTDTQYF
cdr3_nt: TGTGCCATCAGAAGACAGGGGGAAAGCACAGATACGCAGTATTTT

j_call: TRBJ2-5
v_call: TRBV5-1
clone_size: many
d_call: TRBD2
cdr3_aa: CASSTRLAGDETQYF
cdr3_nt: TGCGCCAGCAGCACTCGATTAGCGGGAGATGAGACCCAGTACTTC

j_call: TRBJ2-2
v_call: TRBV27
clone_size: many
d_call: -
cdr3_aa: CASSLTANTGELFF
cdr3_nt: TGTGCCAGCAGTCTGACGGCGAACACCGGGGAGCTGTTTTTT

j_call: TRBJ2-1
v_call: TRBV6-2/TRBV6-3
clone_size: many
d_call: TRBD2
cdr3_aa: CASSFERGEQFF
cdr3_nt: TGTGCCAGCAGCTTCGAGCGGGGTGAGCAGTTCTTC

j_call: TRBJ1-6
v_call: TRBV6-5
clone_size: many
d_call: -
cdr3_aa: CASSYPGVGSPLHF
cdr3_nt: TGTGCCAGCAGTTACCCAGGTGTGGGATCACCCCTCCACTTT

j_call: TRBJ1-5
v_call: TRBV2
clone_size: many
d_call: -
cdr3_aa: CASSVGAPGEPQHF
cdr3_nt: TGTGCCAGCTCGGTAGGGGCCCCGGGTGAGCCCCAGCATTTT

j_call: TRBJ2-7
v_call: TRBV7-8
clone_size: few
d_call: -
cdr3_aa: CASSSETVGYSYEQYF
cdr3_nt: TGTGCCAGCAGCTCAGAGACAGTGGGTTACTCCTACGAGCAGTACTTC

j_call: TRBJ2-2
v_call: TRBV11-2
clone_size: many
d_call: -
cdr3_aa: CASSTGGGELFF
cdr3_nt: TGTGCCAGCAGCACAGGAGGCGGGGAGCTGTTTTTT

j_call: TRBJ2-7
v_call: TRBV28
clone_size: many
d_call: -
cdr3_aa: CASSLGISYEQYF
cdr3_nt: TGTGCCAGCAGTTTAGGCATCTCCTACGAGCAGTACTTC

j_call: TRBJ2-3
v_call: TRBV4-3
clone_size: many
d_call: -
cdr3_aa: CASSQEGPGKSDTQYF
cdr3_nt: TGCGCCAGCAGCCAAGAAGGCCCAGGGAAGTCAGATACGCAGTATTTT

j_call: TRBJ2-7
v_call: TRBV30
clone_size: few
d_call: -
cdr3_aa: CAWATLHEQYF
cdr3_nt: TGTGCCTGGGCAACTCTCCACGAGCAGTACTTC

j_call: TRBJ2-2
v_call: TRBV6-1
clone_size: many
d_call: -
cdr3_aa: CASSPQGTGELFF
cdr3_nt: TGTGCCAGCAGCCCACAGGGAACCGGGGAGCTGTTTTTT

j_call: TRBJ1-2
v_call: TRBV5-1
clone_size: many
d_call: -
cdr3_aa: CASTKGHGYTF
cdr3_nt: TGCGCCAGCACAAAGGGGCATGGCTACACCTTC

j_call: TRBJ2-7
v_call: TRBV5-5
clone_size: many
d_call: -
cdr3_aa: CASSLKGRDDEQYF
cdr3_nt: TGTGCCAGCAGCTTAAAGGGGCGAGACGACGAGCAGTACTTC

j_call: TRBJ2-3
v_call: TRBV7-9
clone_size: few
d_call: TRBD2
cdr3_aa: CASTQRAGAEDTQYF
cdr3_nt: TGTGCCAGCACTCAAAGAGCGGGAGCAGAAGATACGCAGTATTTT

j_call: TRBJ1-4
v_call: TRBV7-9
clone_size: -
d_call: TRBD1
cdr3_aa: CASSPRQGPTNEKLFF
cdr3_nt: TGTGCCAGCAGCCCGAGACAGGGACCAACTAATGAAAAACTGTTTTTT

j_call: TRBJ2-7
v_call: TRBV6-5
clone_size: many
d_call: -
cdr3_aa: CASSYAPRTRSYEQYF
cdr3_nt: TGTGCCAGCAGTTATGCCCCTCGGACACGATCCTACGAGCAGTACTTC

j_call: TRBJ2-1
v_call: TRBV9
clone_size: many
d_call: -
cdr3_aa: CASSVGVSAYNEQFF
cdr3_nt: TGTGCCAGCAGCGTGGGGGTCTCGGCCTACAATGAGCAGTTCTTC

j_call: TRBJ2-1
v_call: TRBV5-1
clone_size: many
d_call: TRBD1
cdr3_aa: CASSLGGTGIYNEQFF
cdr3_nt: TGCGCCAGCAGCTTGGGGGGGACAGGCATCTACAATGAGCAGTTCTTC

j_call: TRBJ2-6
v_call: TRBV7-9
clone_size: -
d_call: -
cdr3_aa: CASSPHSGAGANVLTF
cdr3_nt: TGTGCCAGCAGCCCTCACAGTGGGGCTGGGGCCAACGTCCTGACTTTC

j_call: TRBJ2-5
v_call: TRBV30
clone_size: many
d_call: TRBD2
cdr3_aa: CAWSTGGGWKETQYF
cdr3_nt: TGTGCCTGGAGTACCGGGGGGGGGTGGAAAGAGACCCAGTACTTC

j_call: TRBJ2-1
v_call: TRBV9
clone_size: many
d_call: -
cdr3_aa: CASSVASSPYNEQFF
cdr3_nt: TGTGCCAGCAGCGTAGCAAGTTCCCCCTACAATGAGCAGTTCTTC

j_call: TRBJ2-3
v_call: TRBV12-3/TRBV12-4
clone_size: many
d_call: -
cdr3_aa: CASSTGPGTDTQYF
cdr3_nt: TGTGCCAGCAGCACGGGACCCGGCACAGATACGCAGTATTTT

j_call: TRBJ2-7
v_call: TRBV27
clone_size: many
d_call: -
cdr3_aa: CASSFGAGSEQYF
cdr3_nt: TGTGCCAGCAGTTTCGGGGCGGGTAGTGAGCAGTACTTC

j_call: TRBJ1-1
v_call: TRBV10-1
clone_size: many
d_call: -
cdr3_aa: CASRSVARAGAAFF
cdr3_nt: TGCGCCAGCAGATCGGTTGCCAGGGCAGGTGCAGCTTTCTTT

j_call: TRBJ1-6
v_call: TRBV6-2/TRBV6-3
clone_size: many
d_call: -
cdr3_aa: CASSRSSYNSPLHF
cdr3_nt: TGTGCCAGCAGCCGGAGCTCCTATAATTCACCCCTCCACTTT

j_call: TRBJ1-2
v_call: TRBV12-3/TRBV12-4
clone_size: few
d_call: TRBD1
cdr3_aa: CASSLLGDRPDYGYTF
cdr3_nt: TGTGCCAGCAGTTTATTGGGGGACAGACCAGACTATGGCTACACCTTC

j_call: TRBJ1-6
v_call: TRBV19
clone_size: many
d_call: -
cdr3_aa: CASSTEGTPLHF
cdr3_nt: TGTGCCAGTAGTACGGAGGGTACACCCCTCCACTTT

j_call: TRBJ2-7
v_call: TRBV29-1
clone_size: -
d_call: TRBD1
cdr3_aa: CSVTGTGVNEQYF
cdr3_nt: TGCAGCGTTACCGGGACAGGGGTTAACGAGCAGTACTTC

j_call: TRBJ2-3
v_call: TRBV12-3/TRBV12-4
clone_size: many
d_call: -
cdr3_aa: CASSTSIDSTDTQYF
cdr3_nt: TGTGCCAGCAGTACGTCAATTGATAGCACAGATACGCAGTATTTT

j_call: TRBJ1-5
v_call: TRBV6-2/TRBV6-3
clone_size: many
d_call: TRBD1
cdr3_aa: CASSFFRTGGAYSNQPQHF
cdr3_nt: TGTGCCAGCAGTTTCTTCCGGACAGGGGGAGCTTATAGCAATCAGCCCCAGCATTTT

j_call: TRBJ2-1
v_call: TRBV20-1
clone_size: many
d_call: TRBD2
cdr3_aa: CSARSRLAGVRNEQFF
cdr3_nt: TGCAGTGCTAGATCCCGACTAGCGGGAGTCAGGAATGAGCAGTTCTTC

j_call: TRBJ1-1
v_call: TRBV7-2
clone_size: few
d_call: TRBD1
cdr3_aa: CASSLGQMNTEAFF
cdr3_nt: TGTGCCAGCAGCTTGGGACAGATGAACACTGAAGCTTTCTTT

j_call: TRBJ2-1
v_call: TRBV6-5
clone_size: few
d_call: -
cdr3_aa: CASSYSQGSYNEQFF
cdr3_nt: TGTGCCAGCAGTTACTCTCAGGGCTCCTACAATGAGCAGTTCTTC

j_call: TRBJ1-2
v_call: TRBV10-3
clone_size: -
d_call: TRBD1
cdr3_aa: CAISGKGANYDYTF
cdr3_nt: TGTGCCATCAGTGGGAAGGGGGCGAACTATGACTACACCTTC

j_call: TRBJ2-7
v_call: TRBV19
clone_size: -
d_call: -
cdr3_aa: CASSLTVGRWEQYF
cdr3_nt: TGTGCCAGTAGTTTGACAGTGGGGAGATGGGAGCAGTACTTC

j_call: TRBJ2-3
v_call: TRBV27
clone_size: many
d_call: -
cdr3_aa: CASSYRPVLPDTQYF
cdr3_nt: TGTGCCAGCAGTTACCGCCCAGTCCTACCAGATACGCAGTATTTT

j_call: TRBJ2-7
v_call: TRBV7-9
clone_size: few
d_call: TRBD2
cdr3_aa: CASSLPTSGRTYEQYF
cdr3_nt: TGTGCCAGCAGCTTACCCACTAGCGGGAGAACATACGAGCAGTACTTC

j_call: TRBJ1-1
v_call: TRBV6-2/TRBV6-3
clone_size: many
d_call: TRBD1
cdr3_aa: CASRQTGSTEAFF
cdr3_nt: TGTGCCAGCAGACAGACAGGGAGCACTGAAGCTTTCTTT